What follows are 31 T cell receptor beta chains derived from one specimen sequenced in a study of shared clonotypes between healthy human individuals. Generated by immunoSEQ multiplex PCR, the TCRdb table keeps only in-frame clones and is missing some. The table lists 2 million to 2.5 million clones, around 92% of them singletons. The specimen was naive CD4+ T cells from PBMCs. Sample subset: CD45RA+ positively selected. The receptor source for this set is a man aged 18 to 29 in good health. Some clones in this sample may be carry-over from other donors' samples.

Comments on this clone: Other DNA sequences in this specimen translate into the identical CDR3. The CDR3 region has the DNA TGTGCCAGTAGGGGGACAGGAGGACGGGAGACCCAGTACTTC. It yields the protein CASRGTGGRETQYF. J is TRBJ2-5 and V is TRBV19; 8 nucleotides match TRBD1. The CDR3 is 14 residues long. The germline CDR1 and CDR2 sequences are LNHDA and SQIVND (reference sequence). With V trimmed by 6 bases and J by 5 bases, 8 bases remained unmatched.

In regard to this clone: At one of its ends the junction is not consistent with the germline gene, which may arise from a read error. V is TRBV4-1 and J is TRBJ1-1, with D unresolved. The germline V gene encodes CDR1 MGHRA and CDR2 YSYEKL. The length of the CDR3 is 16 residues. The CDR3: CASSQDQTRVNTEAFF. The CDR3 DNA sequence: TGCGCCAGCAGTCAAGATCAAACCAGAGTGAACACTGAAGCTTTCTTT.

The CDR3 spells CASSGRREGLGEQFF. The CDR3 DNA sequence: TGTGCCAGCAGCGGTCGGCGGGAGGGCCTGGGTGAGCAGTTCTTC. V gene TRBV5-4 combines with J gene TRBJ2-1, with 9 bases aligning to TRBD2. CDR1 SGHNT and CDR2 YYREEE come from the germline V gene (reference sequence). The V segment lost 4 bases and the J segment 9 bases; nucleotides outside the gene matches: 11. This CDR3 has 15 residues.

CDR3 nucleotide sequence: TGCGCCAGCAGGAATGAGGGAGATAATCAGCCCCAGCATTTT. Protein product: CASRNEGDNQPQHF. The V gene is TRBV5-1, the J gene TRBJ1-5; D not resolved. CDR1 and CDR2 from the germline V gene are SGHRS and YFSETQ. The V gene lost 5 bases and the J gene lost 4 bases, with 13 bases spanning the gap. This CDR3 comprises 14 residues. Drawing the rest from reference TRBV5-1 and TRBJ1-5, the complete variable domain is KAGVTQTPRYLIKTRGQQVTLSCSPISGHRSVSWYQQTPGQGLQFLFEYFSETQRNKGNFPGRFSGRQFSNSRSEMNVSTLELGDSALYLCASRNEGDNQPQHFGDGTRLSIL.

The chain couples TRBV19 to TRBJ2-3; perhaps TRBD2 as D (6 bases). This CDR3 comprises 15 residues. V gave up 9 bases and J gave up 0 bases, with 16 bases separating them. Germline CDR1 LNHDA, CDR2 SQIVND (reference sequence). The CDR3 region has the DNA TGTGCCAGCAACTTTGGGGGGTATAGCACAGATACGCAGTATTTT. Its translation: CASNFGGYSTDTQYF.

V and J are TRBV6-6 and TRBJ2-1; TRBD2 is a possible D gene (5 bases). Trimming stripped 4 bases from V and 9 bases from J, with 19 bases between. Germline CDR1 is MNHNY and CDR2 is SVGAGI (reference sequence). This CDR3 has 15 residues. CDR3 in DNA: TGTGCCAGCAGTTGGGGTGACGGGATCGACGGTGAGCAGTTCTTC. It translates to CASSWGDGIDGEQFF.

CDR3 nucleotide sequence: TGTGCCAGTAGCTTACAGGGTCGGGCCTACGAGCAGTACTTC. Encoded protein: CASSLQGRAYEQYF. The chain recombines TRBV19 with TRBJ2-7, with D possibly being TRBD1 (6 bases). CDR1 and CDR2 (germline): LNHDA, SQIVND (reference sequence). This CDR3 comprises 14 residues. The germline V and J ends were trimmed by 6 bases and 2 bases, with 14 bases remaining between them.

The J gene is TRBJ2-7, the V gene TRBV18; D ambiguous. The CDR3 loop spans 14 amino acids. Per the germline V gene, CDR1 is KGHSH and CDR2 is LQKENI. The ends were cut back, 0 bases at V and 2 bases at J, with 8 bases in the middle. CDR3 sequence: CASSPPLLTYEQYF. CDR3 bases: TGTGCCAGCTCACCACCACTCCTCACCTACGAGCAGTACTTC.

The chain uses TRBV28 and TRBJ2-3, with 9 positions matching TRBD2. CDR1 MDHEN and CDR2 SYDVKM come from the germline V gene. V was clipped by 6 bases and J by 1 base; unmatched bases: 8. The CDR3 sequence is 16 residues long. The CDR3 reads CASRLAGVVRTDTQYF. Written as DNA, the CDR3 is TGTGCCAGCAGATTAGCGGGAGTAGTACGCACAGATACGCAGTATTTT.

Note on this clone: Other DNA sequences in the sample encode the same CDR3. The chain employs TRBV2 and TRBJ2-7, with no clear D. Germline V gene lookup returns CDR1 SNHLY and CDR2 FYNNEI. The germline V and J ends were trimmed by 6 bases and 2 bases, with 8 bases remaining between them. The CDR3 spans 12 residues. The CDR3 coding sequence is TGTGCCAGCAGCGACGGGCCCTACGAGCAGTACTTC. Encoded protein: CASSDGPYEQYF.

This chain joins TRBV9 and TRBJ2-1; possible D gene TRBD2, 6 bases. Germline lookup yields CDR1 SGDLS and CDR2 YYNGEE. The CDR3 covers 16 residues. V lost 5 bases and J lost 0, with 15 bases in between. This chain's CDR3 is CASSRRAGSSYNEQFF. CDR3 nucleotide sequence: TGTGCCAGCAGTCGCCGAGCGGGCAGCTCCTACAATGAGCAGTTCTTC.

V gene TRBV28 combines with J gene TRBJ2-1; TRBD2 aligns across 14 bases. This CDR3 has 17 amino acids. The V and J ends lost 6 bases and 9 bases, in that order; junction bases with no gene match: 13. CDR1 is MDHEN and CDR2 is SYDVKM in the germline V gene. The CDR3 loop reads CASRPRRLAGGPGEQFF. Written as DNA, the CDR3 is TGTGCCAGCAGACCACGCCGACTAGCGGGAGGGCCTGGTGAGCAGTTCTTC. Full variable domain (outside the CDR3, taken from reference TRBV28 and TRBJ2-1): DVKVTQSSRYLVKRTGEKVFLECVQDMDHENMFWYRQDPGLGLRLIYFSYDVKMKEKGDIPEGYSVSREKKERFSLILESASTNQTSMYLCASRPRRLAGGPGEQFFGPGTRLTVL.

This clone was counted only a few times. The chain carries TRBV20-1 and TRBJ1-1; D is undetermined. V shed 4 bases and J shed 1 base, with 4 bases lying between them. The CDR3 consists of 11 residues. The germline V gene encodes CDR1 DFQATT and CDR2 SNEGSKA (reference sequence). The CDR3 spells CSAMRNTEAFF. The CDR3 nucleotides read TGCAGTGCTATGAGGAACACTGAAGCTTTCTTT.

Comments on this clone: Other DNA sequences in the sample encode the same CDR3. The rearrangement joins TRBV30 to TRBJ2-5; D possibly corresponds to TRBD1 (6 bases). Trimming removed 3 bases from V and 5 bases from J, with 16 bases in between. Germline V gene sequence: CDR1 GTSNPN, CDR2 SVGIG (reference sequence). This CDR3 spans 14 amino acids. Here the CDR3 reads CAWSVGSGAETQYF. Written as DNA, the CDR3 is TGTGCCTGGAGCGTAGGATCAGGGGCCGAGACCCAGTACTTC.

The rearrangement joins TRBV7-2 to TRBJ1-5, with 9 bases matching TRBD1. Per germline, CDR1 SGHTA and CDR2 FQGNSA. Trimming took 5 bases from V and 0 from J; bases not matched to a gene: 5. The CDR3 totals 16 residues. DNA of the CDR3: TGTGCCAGCAGCATACAGGGGGCCGTTAGCAATCAGCCCCAGCATTTT. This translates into CASSIQGAVSNQPQHF.

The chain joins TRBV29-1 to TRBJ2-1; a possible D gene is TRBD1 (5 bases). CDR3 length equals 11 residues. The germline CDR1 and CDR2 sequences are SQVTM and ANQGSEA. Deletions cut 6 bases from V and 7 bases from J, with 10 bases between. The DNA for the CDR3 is TGCAGCGTCAGCGACAGAAATGAGCAGTTCTTC. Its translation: CSVSDRNEQFF.

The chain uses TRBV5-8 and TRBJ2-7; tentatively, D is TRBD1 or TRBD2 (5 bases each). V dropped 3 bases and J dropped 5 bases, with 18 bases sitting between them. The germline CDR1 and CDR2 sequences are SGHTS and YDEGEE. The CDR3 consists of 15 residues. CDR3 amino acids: CASSSGRIYPNEQYF. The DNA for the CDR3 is TGTGCCAGCAGCTCGGGGCGGATTTACCCAAACGAGCAGTACTTC. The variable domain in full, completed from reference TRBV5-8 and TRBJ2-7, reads EAGVTQSPTHLIKTRGQQATLRCSPISGHTSVYWYQQALGLGLQFLLWYDEGEERNRGNFPPRFSGRQFPNYSSELNVNALELEDSALYLCASSSGRIYPNEQYFGPGTRLTVT.

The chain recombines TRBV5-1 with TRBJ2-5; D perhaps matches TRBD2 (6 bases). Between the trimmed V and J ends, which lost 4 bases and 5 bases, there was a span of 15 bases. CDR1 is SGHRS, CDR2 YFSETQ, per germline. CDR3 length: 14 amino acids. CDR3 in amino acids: CASSGAGTSETQYF. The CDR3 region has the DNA TGCGCCAGCAGCGGCGCCGGGACTTCTGAGACCCAGTACTTC.

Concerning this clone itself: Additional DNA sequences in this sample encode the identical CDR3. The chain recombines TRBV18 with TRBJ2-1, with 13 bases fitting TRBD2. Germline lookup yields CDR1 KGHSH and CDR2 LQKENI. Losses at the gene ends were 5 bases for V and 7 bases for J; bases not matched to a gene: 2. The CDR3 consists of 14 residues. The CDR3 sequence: CASSGLAGDNEQFF. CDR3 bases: TGTGCCAGCTCAGGACTAGCGGGAGATAATGAGCAGTTCTTC. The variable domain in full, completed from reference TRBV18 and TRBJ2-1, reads NAGVMQNPRHLVRRRGQEARLRCSPMKGHSHVYWYRQLPEEGLKFMVYLQKENIIDESGMPKERFSAEFPKEGPSILRIQQVVRGDSAAYFCASSGLAGDNEQFFGPGTRLTVL.

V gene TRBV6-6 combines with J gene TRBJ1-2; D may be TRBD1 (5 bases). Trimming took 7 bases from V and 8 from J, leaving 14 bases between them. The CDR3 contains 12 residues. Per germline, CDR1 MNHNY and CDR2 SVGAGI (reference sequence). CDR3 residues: CASTTGGRGYTF. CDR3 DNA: TGTGCCAGCACAACGGGGGGTAGGGGCTACACCTTC.

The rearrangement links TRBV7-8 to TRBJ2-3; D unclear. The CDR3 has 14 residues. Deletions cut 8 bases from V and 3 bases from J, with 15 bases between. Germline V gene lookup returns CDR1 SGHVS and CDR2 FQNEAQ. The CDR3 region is CASGSGPRTDTQYF. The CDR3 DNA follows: TGTGCCAGCGGGTCCGGCCCACGGACAGATACGCAGTATTTT.

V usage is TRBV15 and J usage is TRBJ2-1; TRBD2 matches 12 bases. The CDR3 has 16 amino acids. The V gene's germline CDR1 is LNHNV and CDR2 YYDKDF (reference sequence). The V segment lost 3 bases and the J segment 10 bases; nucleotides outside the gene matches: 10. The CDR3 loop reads CATSRDPGLAGVEQFF. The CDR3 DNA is TGTGCCACCAGCAGGGACCCGGGACTAGCGGGTGTCGAGCAGTTCTTC.

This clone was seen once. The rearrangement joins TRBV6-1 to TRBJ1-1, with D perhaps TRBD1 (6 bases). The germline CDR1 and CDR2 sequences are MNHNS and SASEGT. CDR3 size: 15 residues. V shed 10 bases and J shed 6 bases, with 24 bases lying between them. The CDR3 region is CATSTGSPYPAEAFF. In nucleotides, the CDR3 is TGTGCCACCTCAACAGGGAGCCCATACCCCGCTGAAGCTTTCTTT.

CDR3 in amino acids: CASKLYEQYF. The CDR3 DNA follows: TGTGCCAGCAAGCTCTACGAGCAGTACTTC. The chain uses TRBV28 and TRBJ2-7; D is unresolved. CDR1 and CDR2 from the germline V gene are MDHEN and SYDVKM. The ends were cut back, 7 bases at V and 3 bases at J, with 4 bases in the middle. The CDR3 totals 10 residues.

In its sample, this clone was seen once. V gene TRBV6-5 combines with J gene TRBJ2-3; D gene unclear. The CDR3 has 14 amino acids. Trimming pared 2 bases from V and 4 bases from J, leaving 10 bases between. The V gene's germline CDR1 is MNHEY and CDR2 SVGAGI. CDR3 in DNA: TGTGCCAGCAGTTACGAGTTGGCAGCAGATACGCAGTATTTT. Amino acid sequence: CASSYELAADTQYF.

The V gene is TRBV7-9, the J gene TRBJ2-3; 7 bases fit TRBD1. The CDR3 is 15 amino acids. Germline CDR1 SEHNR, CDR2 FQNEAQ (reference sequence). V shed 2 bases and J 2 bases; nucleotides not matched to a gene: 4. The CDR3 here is CASSLTGQDTDTQYF. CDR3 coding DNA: TGTGCCAGCAGCTTAACCGGACAGGACACAGATACGCAGTATTTT.

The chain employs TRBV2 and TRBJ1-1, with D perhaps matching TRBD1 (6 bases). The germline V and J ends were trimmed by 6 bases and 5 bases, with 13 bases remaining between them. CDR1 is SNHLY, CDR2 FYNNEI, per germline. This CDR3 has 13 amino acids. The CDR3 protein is CASRGGAPTEAFF. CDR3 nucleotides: TGTGCCAGCAGGGGGGGGGCGCCAACTGAAGCTTTCTTT.

The CDR3 bases are TGTGCCAGCAGTTCAATACAGGCCTTGGGGGAGACCCAGTACTTC. It translates to CASSSIQALGETQYF. The chain employs TRBV28 and TRBJ2-5; possibly TRBD1 for D (5 bases). The V end was cut by 4 bases, the J end by 5 bases, with 17 bases between. Germline values: CDR1 MDHEN, CDR2 SYDVKM. CDR3 length equals 15 residues.

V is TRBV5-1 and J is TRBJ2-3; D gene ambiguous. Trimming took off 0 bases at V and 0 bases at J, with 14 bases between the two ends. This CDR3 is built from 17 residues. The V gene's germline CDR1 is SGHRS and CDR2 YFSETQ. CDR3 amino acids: CASSLGRLLPSTDTQYF. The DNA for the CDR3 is TGCGCCAGCAGCTTGGGCCGACTGTTGCCTAGCACAGATACGCAGTATTTT.

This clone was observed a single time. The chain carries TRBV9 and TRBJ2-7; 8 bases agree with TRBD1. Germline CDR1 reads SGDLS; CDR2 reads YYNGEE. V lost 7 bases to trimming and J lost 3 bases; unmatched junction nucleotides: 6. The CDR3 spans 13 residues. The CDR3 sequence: CASGRGQGYEQYF. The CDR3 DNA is TGTGCCAGCGGGCGCGGACAGGGCTACGAGCAGTACTTC.

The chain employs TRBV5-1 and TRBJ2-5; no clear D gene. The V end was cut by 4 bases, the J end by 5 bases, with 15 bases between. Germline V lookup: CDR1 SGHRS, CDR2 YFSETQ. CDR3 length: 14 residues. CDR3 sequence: CASSQPDAEETQYF. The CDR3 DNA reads TGCGCCAGCAGCCAACCCGACGCGGAGGAGACCCAGTACTTC.